This entry features one T cell receptor beta chain sequence. Its target is not known. This record comes from a study of CD8 T cells in Susac syndrome. An amount of RNA that ranged from roughly 0.5 to 1 ug was reverse transcribed with random hexamers. With immunoSEQ multiplex PCR, TCR beta CDR3 was amplified across 54 Vbeta and 13 Jbeta. A single record per CDR3 protein comes from TCRdb applying MiXCR to the immunoSEQ multiplex PCR reads. The repertoire holds a few hundred thousand distinct CDR3 sequences, with about 95% as singletons. CDR1 is MNHEY, CDR2 SVGAGI, per germline. This CDR3 spans 15 amino acids. Trimming at V came to 4 bases and at J to 6 bases, leaving 9 bases not matched to a gene. Study conclusions and caveats: It was acknowledged in the study that the number of individuals who were included in its TCR sequencing and HLA analysis was relatively small.

Sequencing of TCR beta was performed on blood CD8+ T cells and on blood CD4+ T cells. Negative isolation was applied to CD8+ and CD4+ T cells, and FACS enrichment was applied to TEMRA cells. Source material: CD4+ T cells from PBMCs. This receptor was obtained from a human donor with multiple sclerosis. The chain joins TRBV6-5 to TRBJ1-1; 9 bases fit TRBD1. CDR3 in amino acids: CASSFDKRTGAEAFF. The DNA of the CDR3 is TGTGCCAGCAGTTTCGACAAACGGACAGGGGCTGAAGCTTTCTTT.